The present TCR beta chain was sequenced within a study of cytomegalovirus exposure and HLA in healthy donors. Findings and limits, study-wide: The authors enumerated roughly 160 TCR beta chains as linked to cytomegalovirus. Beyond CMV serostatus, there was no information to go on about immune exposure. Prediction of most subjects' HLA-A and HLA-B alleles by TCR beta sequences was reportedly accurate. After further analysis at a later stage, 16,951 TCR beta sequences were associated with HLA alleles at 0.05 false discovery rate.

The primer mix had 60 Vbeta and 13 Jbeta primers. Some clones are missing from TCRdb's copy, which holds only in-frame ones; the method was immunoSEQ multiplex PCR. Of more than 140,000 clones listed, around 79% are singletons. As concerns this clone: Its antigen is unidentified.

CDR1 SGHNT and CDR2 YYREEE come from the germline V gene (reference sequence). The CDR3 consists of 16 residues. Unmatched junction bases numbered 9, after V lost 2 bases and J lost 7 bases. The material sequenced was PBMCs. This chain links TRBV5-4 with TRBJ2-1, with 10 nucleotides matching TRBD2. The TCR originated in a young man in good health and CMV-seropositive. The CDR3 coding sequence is TGTGCCAGCAGCTTAGGGCTAGCGGGAGTGGGAAATGAGCAGTTCTTC. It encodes CASSLGLAGVGNEQFF.